Each of the 27 T cell receptor beta chains below was sequenced from the same sample in a study of T and B cells in COVID-19 patients. Each TRB amplification used about 250-550 ng of genomic DNA from blood. TRB rearrangements were amplified by multiplex PCR with BIOMED2 TRB-A/B primers. Each CDR3 protein gets one entry after TCRdb re-called the multiplex PCR reads with MiXCR. The sample has roughly 25,000 distinct CDR3 sequences, approximately 30% seen once. What was sequenced was blood. These receptors all stem from a human donor who had recovered from COVID-19.

This clonotype occurred a few times. The chain couples TRBV19 to TRBJ2-2; possible D gene TRBD2, 9 bases. The V gene lost 5 bases and the J gene lost 7 bases, with 20 bases spanning the gap. The CDR3 has 16 amino acids. CDR1 and CDR2 (germline): LNHDA, SQIVND (reference sequence). In nucleotides, the CDR3 is TGTGCCAGTAGTGCCAGGGGGCGGGGGGGCGTCGGGGAGCTGTTTTTT. It codes for CASSARGRGGVGELFF.

This clonotype appeared a few times. The rearrangement joins TRBV5-6 to TRBJ1-3, with unresolved D. The CDR3 length is 14 residues. Per germline, CDR1 SGHDT and CDR2 YYEEEE. Between the trimmed V and J ends, which lost 2 bases and 5 bases, there was a span of 11 bases. In DNA form, the CDR3 reads TGTGCCAGCAGCTTTGAAGACGGCAGAAACACCATATATTTT. Its translation is CASSFEDGRNTIYF.

In its sample, this clonotype is medium-sized. V usage is TRBV29-1 and J usage is TRBJ1-1; tentative D call: TRBD1 (5 bases). Per germline, CDR1 SQVTM and CDR2 ANQGSEA. The V gene lost 7 bases and the J gene lost 4 bases, with 25 bases spanning the gap. The CDR3 sequence is 16 residues long. In DNA form, the CDR3 reads TGCAGCGCCGCCCCTCCTGTGACAGACTGGGGCACTGAAGCTTTCTTT. Amino acids: CSAAPPVTDWGTEAFF.

This clonotype was counted only a few times. The chain has TRBV7-2 and TRBJ1-3; D not certain. V was cut by 1 base and J by 0 bases, with 7 bases left in between. Germline V gene lookup returns CDR1 SGHTA and CDR2 FQGNSA. CDR3 length: 15 amino acids. CDR3 in amino acids: CASSLVPDSGNTIYF. CDR3 DNA sequence: TGTGCCAGCAGCTTAGTGCCAGACTCTGGAAACACCATATATTTT.

This clonotype was observed a few times. The V gene is TRBV6-6, the J gene TRBJ2-3; D ambiguous. CDR1 is MNHNY, CDR2 SVGAGI, per germline (reference sequence). Deletions cut 6 bases from V and 4 bases from J, with 20 bases between. The CDR3 length is 16 residues. CDR3 DNA: TGTGCCAGCAGCCGACCTCTAACAGCGCTATCAGATACGCAGTATTTT. This codes for CASSRPLTALSDTQYF.

The chain couples TRBV5-5 to TRBJ2-3; no definite D call. Trimming removed 2 bases at V and 2 bases at J, with 0 bases between. CDR3 length equals 11 residues. The V gene's germline CDR1 is SGHKS and CDR2 YYEKEE (reference sequence). CDR3 sequence (DNA): TGTGCCAGCAGCTTCACAGATACGCAGTATTTT. Its protein product is CASSFTDTQYF.

This clonotype showed up just a few times. The J gene is TRBJ2-5, the V gene TRBV4-3, with D possibly being TRBD1 (5 bases). The CDR3 is made up of 16 amino acids. V was trimmed by 0 bases and J by 0 bases, leaving 11 bases between them. Germline lookup yields CDR1 LGHNA and CDR2 YSLEER. The CDR3 nucleotides read TGCGCCAGCAGCCAAGAACTTGGACAAGACCAAGAGACCCAGTACTTC. Encoded protein: CASSQELGQDQETQYF.

The chain couples TRBV27 to TRBJ2-5, with D perhaps being TRBD1 or TRBD2 (5 bases each). Trimming cost V 6 bases and J 1 base, with 21 bases left between them. Germline CDR1 and CDR2: MNHEY and SMNVEV (reference sequence). The CDR3 sequence is 17 residues long. The CDR3 DNA reads TGTGCCAGCAGGGTCGGGACCCCGTATACCATCCAAGAGACCCAGTACTTC. This translates into CASRVGTPYTIQETQYF.

The sample holds a few counts of this clonotype. The gene calls are TRBV27 and TRBJ1-1; TRBD1 might be the D (5 bases). Germline V lookup: CDR1 MNHEY, CDR2 SMNVEV (reference sequence). The length of the CDR3 is 14 residues. Trimming shortened V by 2 bases and J by 1 base, and 8 bases separated the two germline ends. The CDR3, as DNA: TGTGCCAGCAGTTTAACAGGAGGGAACACTGAAGCTTTCTTT. Translating it yields CASSLTGGNTEAFF.

This clonotype was seen only a few times. CDR3 bases: TGTGCCAGCAGCCCGTCGGGGGCAGGAGAGACCCAGTACTTC. This encodes CASSPSGAGETQYF. The chain carries TRBV7-3 and TRBJ2-5, with D possibly being TRBD1 or TRBD2 (6 bases each). Germline lookup yields CDR1 SGHTA and CDR2 FQGTGA. The CDR3 length is 14 residues. Trimming took off 5 bases at V and 4 bases at J, with 14 bases between the two ends.

The chain combines TRBV5-5 with TRBJ1-3, with a weak D call TRBD1 (5 bases). Looked up from germline, CDR1 is SGHKS and CDR2 is YYEKEE (reference sequence). V was trimmed by 1 base and J by 5 bases, leaving 16 bases between them. The CDR3 contains 16 residues. CDR3 loop: CASSLILSVGRNTIYF. CDR3 nucleotides: TGTGCCAGCAGCTTGATCCTGTCCGTGGGGCGAAACACCATATATTTT.

V gene TRBV19 combines with J gene TRBJ1-3; perhaps TRBD1 as D (6 bases). Trimming removed 1 base at V and 0 bases at J, with 7 bases between. The germline gives CDR1 LNHDA, CDR2 SQIVND (reference sequence). This CDR3 is built from 15 residues. The CDR3 loop is CASSIGQDSGNTIYF. The CDR3, as DNA: TGTGCCAGTAGTATAGGACAGGACTCTGGAAACACCATATATTTT.

This chain connects TRBV24-1 to TRBJ2-2; possible D gene TRBD1, 7 bases. The CDR3 is 14 residues long. V was pared by 9 bases and J by 5 bases, with 15 bases between. Germline-derived CDR1 and CDR2 are KGHDR and SFDVKD. Written as DNA, the CDR3 is TGTGCCACCGGGGCAGGGGGGCGAACCGGGGAGCTGTTTTTT. It yields the protein CATGAGGRTGELFF.

Relative to its sample, this clonotype is medium-sized. This chain's CDR3 is CSVWGGSNEKLFF. Written as DNA, the CDR3 is TGCAGCGTTTGGGGGGGCAGTAATGAAAAACTGTTTTTT. The chain couples TRBV29-1 to TRBJ1-4; TRBD1 is a possible D gene (6 bases). The CDR3 has 13 amino acids. Between the trimmed V and J ends, which lost 5 bases and 4 bases, there was a span of 11 bases. CDR1 SQVTM and CDR2 ANQGSEA come from the germline V gene. Full variable domain (remainder filled in from reference TRBV29-1 and TRBJ1-4): SAVISQKPSRDICQRGTSLTIQCQVDSQVTMMFWYRQQPGQSLTLIATANQGSEATYESGFVIDKFPISRPNLTFSTLTVSNMSPEDSSIYLCSVWGGSNEKLFFGSGTQLSVL.

By its share, this clonotype is medium-sized. V and J are TRBV19 and TRBJ2-7; 7 bases are a match to TRBD2. This CDR3 has 15 amino acids. Germline V gene sequence: CDR1 LNHDA, CDR2 SQIVND (reference sequence). The ends lost 3 bases at V and 2 bases at J; junction bases unmatched: 7. The CDR3 loop reads CASSMAAGVTYEQYF. In DNA, the CDR3 is TGTGCCAGTAGTATGGCTGCGGGGGTAACCTACGAGCAGTACTTC.

At least ten counts were recorded for this clonotype. This chain links TRBV27 with TRBJ2-5; D perhaps matches TRBD1 (6 bases). V was shortened by 4 bases and J by 4 bases, with 13 bases between the two germline ends. This CDR3 comprises 14 residues. CDR1 MNHEY and CDR2 SMNVEV come from the germline V gene (reference sequence). CDR3 DNA: TGTGCCAGCAGTTCGCATACAGGGCCAGAGACCCAGTACTTC. Translation: CASSSHTGPETQYF.

With regard to this clonotype: A read error may explain this, as a much larger clone is one base away. The V call is TRBV19, the J call TRBJ2-7; no firm D call. CDR1 is LNHDA and CDR2 is SQIVND in the germline V gene (reference sequence). CDR3 size: 14 residues. The V gene lost 3 bases and the J gene lost 7 bases, with 16 bases spanning the gap. The CDR3 nucleotides are TGTGCCAGTAGTATTTTGGTAGCCTACAATGAGCAGTACTTC. Encoded protein: CASSILVAYNEQYF.

The chain combines TRBV11-1 with TRBJ2-3; 13 bases fit TRBD2. CDR1 is SGHAT, CDR2 FQDESV, per germline (reference sequence). The CDR3 is 15 amino acids. V lost 6 bases and J lost 2; bases outside the gene matches: 2. CDR3 in DNA: TGTGCCAGCAGGACTAGCGGGGGGACCACAGATACGCAGTATTTT. This translates into CASRTSGGTTDTQYF.

V gene TRBV5-6 combines with J gene TRBJ1-5; D not resolved. This CDR3 region has 12 residues. V lost 6 bases, J lost 2 bases, and 6 bases lay in between. Germline CDR1 reads SGHDT; CDR2 reads YYEEEE. CDR3 region: CASTYGNQPQHF. As DNA, the CDR3 is TGTGCCAGCACATATGGCAATCAGCCCCAGCATTTT.

The rearrangement uses TRBV18 and TRBJ1-1, with TRBD1 matching 7 bases. Germline CDR1 KGHSH, CDR2 LQKENI. Trimming removed 4 bases from V and 4 bases from J; junction bases left unmatched: 9. The CDR3 totals 15 residues. In DNA, the CDR3 is TGTGCCAGCTCACTCGCGACAGGGATGGGCACTGAAGCTTTCTTT. Protein product: CASSLATGMGTEAFF.

Sample share makes this clonotype medium-sized (0.01 to 0.1%). The chain recombines TRBV12-3 or TRBV12-4 with TRBJ2-2, with D unresolved. Deletions cut 3 bases from V and 6 bases from J, with 5 bases between. CDR3 size: 12 residues. Written as DNA, the CDR3 is TGTGCCAGCAGTTTCGTTGCCGGGGAGCTGTTTTTT. Protein sequence: CASSFVAGELFF.

This clonotype occurred a few times. This sequence joins TRBV7-6 and TRBJ2-1; D may be TRBD2 (6 bases). Germline V gene lookup returns CDR1 SGHVS and CDR2 FNYEAQ. Trimming cost V 5 bases and J 2 bases, with 13 bases left between them. This CDR3 contains 15 residues. This CDR3 is CASSPPGGAYNEQFF. The CDR3, as DNA: TGTGCCAGCAGCCCCCCAGGCGGGGCCTACAATGAGCAGTTCTTC.

V is TRBV7-9 and J is TRBJ1-6; TRBD1 matches at 7 bases. With V trimmed by 5 bases and J by 10 bases, 8 bases remained unmatched. In germline, CDR1 is SEHNR, CDR2 FQNEAQ (reference sequence). The CDR3 loop spans 14 amino acids. CDR3 in DNA: TGTGCCAGCAGCCGTGACAGGGAAGGCTCACCCCTCCACTTT. The encoded protein is CASSRDREGSPLHF.

The chain uses TRBV7-2 and TRBJ2-7, with D possibly being TRBD1 (5 bases). The germline V gene has CDR1 SGHTA and CDR2 FQGNSA. The V end was cut by 5 bases, the J end by 1 base, with 12 bases between. The CDR3 has 14 residues. The CDR3 loop is CASSKMTESYEQYF. The CDR3 coding sequence is TGTGCCAGCAGCAAAATGACAGAGTCCTACGAGCAGTACTTC.

This chain links TRBV6-5 with TRBJ2-5, with 8 nucleotides matching TRBD1. The CDR3 is 14 residues long. Germline V CDR1 and CDR2: MNHEY, SVGAGI. The V and J ends lost 1 base and 4 bases, in that order; junction bases with no gene match: 2. For the CDR3, the DNA is TGTGCCAGCAGTTACTTACAGGGGGGAGAGACCCAGTACTTC. Its protein product is CASSYLQGGETQYF.

Details on this clonotype: Since a much larger clone is just one base distant, this may be a read error. The chain couples TRBV18 to TRBJ2-3; D is uncertain. Germline CDR1 and CDR2: KGHSH and LQKENI. This CDR3 comprises 13 residues. V dropped 2 bases and J dropped 1 base, with 4 bases sitting between them. CDR3 protein: CASSPGGTDTQYF. The CDR3 DNA is TGTGCCAGCTCACCAGGGGGCACAGATACGCAGTATTTT.

The chain joins TRBV27 to TRBJ1-2; tentatively, D is TRBD1 (6 bases). Germline CDR1 is MNHEY and CDR2 is SMNVEV (reference sequence). V was clipped by 3 bases and J by 4 bases, with 9 bases between them. The CDR3 loop spans 13 amino acids. CDR3 nucleotide sequence: TGTGCCAGCAGTTTCACAGGGAGCTATGGCTACACCTTC. Protein product: CASSFTGSYGYTF.